This T cell receptor (beta chain) emerged from a study of blood T cell repertoires in COVID-19. Whole-study context: Italy, Spain and the United States were the sources of the convalescent and acute COVID-19 samples. PBMCs, B-cell-depleted T cells, or T cells were the source of the cDNA or gDNA that made up the material.

Original processing notes: Amplification of reference gene primers was used by the study to estimate nucleated cell counts. Only in-frame clones appear in the TCRdb table, and some are missing; sequencing was by immunoSEQ multiplex PCR. V and J calls and clone size come straight from that table; D and trimming were deduced from the DNA. This table has under 300,000 clones, around 86% appearing once. Germline V gene data show CDR1 as MNHEY and CDR2 as SMNVEV (reference sequence). Between the trimmed V and J ends, which lost 3 bases and 0 bases, there was a span of 9 bases. The CDR3 consists of 14 residues.

The V call is TRBV27, the J call TRBJ2-7; D ambiguous. The origin of this receptor is a woman aged 30 to 39 with active or convalescent COVID-19. Sequenced input: peripheral blood. This CDR3 is CASSFAGRSYEQYF. In DNA form, the CDR3 reads TGTGCCAGCAGTTTCGCAGGTCGCTCCTACGAGCAGTACTTC.